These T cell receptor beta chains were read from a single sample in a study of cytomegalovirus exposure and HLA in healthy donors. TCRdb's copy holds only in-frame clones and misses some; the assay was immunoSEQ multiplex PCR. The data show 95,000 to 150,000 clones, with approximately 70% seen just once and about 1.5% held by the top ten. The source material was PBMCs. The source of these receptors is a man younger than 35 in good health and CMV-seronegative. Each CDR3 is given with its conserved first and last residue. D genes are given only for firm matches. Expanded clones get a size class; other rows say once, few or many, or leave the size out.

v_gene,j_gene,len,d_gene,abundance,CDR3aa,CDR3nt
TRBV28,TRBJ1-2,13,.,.,CATVGHGFYGYTF,TGTGCCACTGTGGGACACGGCTTCTATGGCTACACCTTC
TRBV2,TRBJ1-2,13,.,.,CASLVDSSYGYTF,TGTGCCAGCTTGGTGGACAGTTCCTATGGCTACACCTTC
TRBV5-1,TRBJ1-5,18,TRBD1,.,CASSLAPADRDSNQPQHF,TGCGCCAGCAGCTTGGCCCCTGCCGACAGGGATAGCAATCAGCCCCAGCATTTT
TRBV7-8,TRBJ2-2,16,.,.,CASSSHRVANTGELFF,TGTGCCAGCAGCTCCCACAGGGTCGCGAACACCGGGGAGCTGTTTTTT
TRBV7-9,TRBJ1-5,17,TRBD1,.,CSSSLWAGQGSNQPQHF,TGTTCCAGCAGCTTATGGGCGGGACAGGGGAGCAATCAGCCCCAGCATTTT
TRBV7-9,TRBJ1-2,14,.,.,CSSRLQGSGYGYTF,TGTTCCAGCAGATTACAGGGATCTGGGTATGGCTACACCTTC
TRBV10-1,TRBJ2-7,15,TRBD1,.,CASSETGTGLGEQYF,TGCGCCAGCAGTGAGACCGGGACAGGGTTGGGCGAGCAGTACTTC
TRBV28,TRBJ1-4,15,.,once,CASSFVLAVNEKLFF,TGTGCCAGCAGTTTCGTTCTGGCGGTTAATGAAAAACTGTTTTTT
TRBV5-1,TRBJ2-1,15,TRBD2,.,CASRLAGTRQNEQFF,TGCGCCAGCAGACTTGCCGGGACTAGGCAAAATGAGCAGTTCTTC
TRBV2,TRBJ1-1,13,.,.,CASRGQIVTEAFF,TGTGCCAGCAGGGGACAAATTGTCACCGAGGCTTTCTTT
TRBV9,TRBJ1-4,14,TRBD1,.,CASSPGTADEKLFF,TGTGCCAGCAGCCCCGGGACAGCCGATGAAAAACTGTTTTTT
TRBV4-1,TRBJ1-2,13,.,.,CASSNGGNYGYTF,TGCGCCAGCAGCAATGGAGGGAACTATGGCTACACCTTC
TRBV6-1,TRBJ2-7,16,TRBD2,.,CASSVRGGRSSYEQYF,TGTGCCAGCAGTGTACGGGGCGGGAGATCTTCCTACGAGCAGTACTTC
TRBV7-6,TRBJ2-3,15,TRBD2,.,CASSILAGGTDTQYF,TGTGCCAGCAGCATTCTAGCGGGAGGTACAGATACGCAGTATTTT
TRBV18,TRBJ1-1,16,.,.,CASSPSGGVLNTEAFF,TGTGCCAGCTCTCCCTCTGGGGGGGTTTTGAACACTGAAGCTTTCTTT
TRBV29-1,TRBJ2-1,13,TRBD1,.,CSGTGSNYNEQFF,TGCAGCGGGACAGGGTCAAATTACAATGAGCAGTTCTTC
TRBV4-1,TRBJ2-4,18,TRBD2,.,CASSQGASSGKFQNIQYF,TGCGCCAGCAGCCAAGGAGCGTCTAGCGGGAAATTCCAAAACATTCAGTACTTC
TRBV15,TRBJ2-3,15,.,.,CATSRGGQRGDTQYF,TGTGCCACCAGCAGAGGGGGGCAGAGGGGGGATACGCAGTATTTT
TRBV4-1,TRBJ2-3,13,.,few,CASSQAGEDTQYF,TGCGCCAGCAGCCAAGCGGGGGAAGATACGCAGTATTTT
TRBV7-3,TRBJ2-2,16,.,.,CASSSQTPTNTGELFF,TGTGCCAGCAGCTCACAGACCCCTACGAACACCGGGGAGCTGTTTTTT
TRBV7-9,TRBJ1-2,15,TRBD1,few,CASSFRDSVFYGYTF,TGTGCCAGCAGCTTCCGGGACAGTGTTTTCTATGGCTACACCTTC
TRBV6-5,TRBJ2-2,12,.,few,CASSQWTGELFF,TGTGCCAGCAGTCAGTGGACAGGGGAGCTGTTTTTT
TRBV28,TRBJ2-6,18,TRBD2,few,CASSLTSGRAPGANVLTF,TGTGCCAGCAGTTTAACTAGCGGGAGGGCCCCTGGGGCCAACGTCCTGACTTTC
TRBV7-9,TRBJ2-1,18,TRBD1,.,CASSLGTGGLGSNNEQFF,TGTGCCAGCAGCTTAGGGACAGGGGGCTTAGGTTCCAACAATGAGCAGTTCTTC
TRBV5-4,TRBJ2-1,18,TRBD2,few,CASSNVRGSGRFYNEQFF,TGTGCCAGCAGCAACGTCCGGGGTAGCGGGAGGTTCTACAATGAGCAGTTCTTC
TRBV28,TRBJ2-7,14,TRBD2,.,CASSLRGRAYEQYF,TGTGCCAGCAGTTTACGAGGGAGGGCCTACGAGCAGTACTTC
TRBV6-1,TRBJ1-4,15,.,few,CASSTGPQKNEKLFF,TGTGCCAGCAGCACAGGGCCACAAAAGAATGAAAAACTGTTTTTT
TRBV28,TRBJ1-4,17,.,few,CASSFVGAVGTNEKLFF,TGTGCCAGCAGTTTTGTTGGGGCGGTGGGAACTAATGAAAAACTGTTTTTT
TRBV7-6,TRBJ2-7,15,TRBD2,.,CASSRSGRGSYEQYF,TGTGCCAGCAGCCGGAGCGGGAGAGGATCCTACGAGCAGTACTTC
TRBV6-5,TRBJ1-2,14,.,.,CASITTPGVYGYTF,TGTGCCAGCATTACAACCCCAGGGGTTTATGGCTACACCTTC
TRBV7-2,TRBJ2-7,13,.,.,CASSLDRGGEQYF,TGTGCCAGCAGCTTAGACAGGGGGGGAGAGCAGTACTTC
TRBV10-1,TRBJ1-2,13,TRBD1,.,CASRGQGIYGYTF,TGCGCCAGCAGAGGACAGGGGATCTATGGCTACACCTTC
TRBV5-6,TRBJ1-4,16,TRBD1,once,CASSRGQGATNEKLFF,TGTGCCAGCAGCCGAGGGCAGGGGGCAACTAATGAAAAACTGTTTTTT
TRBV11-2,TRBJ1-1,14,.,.,CASSLERINTEAFF,TGTGCCAGCAGCTTAGAGAGGATCAACACTGAAGCTTTCTTT
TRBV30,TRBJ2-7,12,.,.,CAWSVRSHEQYF,TGTGCCTGGAGTGTACGGAGTCACGAGCAGTACTTC
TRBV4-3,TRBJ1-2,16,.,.,CASSQDRTARGYGYTF,TGCGCCAGCAGCCAAGATCGGACAGCGAGGGGCTATGGCTACACCTTC
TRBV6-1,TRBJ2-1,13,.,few,CASSELMGIYQFF,TGTGCCAGCAGTGAACTAATGGGCATTTATCAGTTCTTC
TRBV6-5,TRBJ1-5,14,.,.,CASSYGQGDQPQHF,TGTGCCAGCAGTTACGGGCAGGGCGATCAGCCCCAGCATTTT
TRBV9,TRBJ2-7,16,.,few,CASSPLPGTPKSEQYF,TGTGCCAGCAGCCCTCTCCCCGGGACTCCCAAAAGTGAGCAGTACTTC
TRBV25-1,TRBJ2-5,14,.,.,CASSTFGRQETQYF,TGTGCCAGCAGCACTTTTGGGCGCCAAGAGACCCAGTACTTC
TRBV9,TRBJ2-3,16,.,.,CASSVGLAPSTDTQYF,TGTGCCAGCAGCGTAGGGCTAGCGCCGAGCACAGATACGCAGTATTTT
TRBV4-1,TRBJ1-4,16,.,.,CASSLDLIGANEKLFF,TGCGCCAGCAGCTTGGACCTTATAGGGGCTAATGAAAAACTGTTTTTT
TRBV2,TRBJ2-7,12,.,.,CASTRLEGEQYF,TGTGCCAGCACCCGGCTAGAGGGCGAGCAGTACTTC
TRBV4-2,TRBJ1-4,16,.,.,CASSQEYRARNEKLFF,TGTGCCAGCAGCCAGGAGTACAGGGCCAGAAATGAAAAACTGTTTTTT
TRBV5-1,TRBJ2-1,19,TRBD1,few,CASSFPGQGRESSYNEQFF,TGCGCCAGCAGCTTTCCGGGACAGGGGCGTGAGAGCTCCTACAATGAGCAGTTCTTC
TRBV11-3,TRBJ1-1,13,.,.,CASSLDPGSGAFF,TGTGCCAGCAGCTTAGATCCGGGGTCTGGAGCTTTCTTT
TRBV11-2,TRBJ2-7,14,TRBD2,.,CASSRGLASYEQYF,TGTGCCAGCAGCCGGGGACTAGCGTCCTACGAGCAGTACTTC
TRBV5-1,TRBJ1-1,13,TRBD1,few,CASNPTGGTEAFF,TGCGCCAGCAACCCGACAGGGGGCACTGAAGCTTTCTTT
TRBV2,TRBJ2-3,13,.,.,CASSGSGTDTQYF,TGTGCCAGCAGTGGGAGCGGCACAGATACGCAGTATTTT
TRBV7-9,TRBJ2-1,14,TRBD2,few,CASSLSGRDNEQFF,TGTGCCAGCAGCTTGAGCGGGAGGGACAATGAGCAGTTCTTC
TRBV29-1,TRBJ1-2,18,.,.,CSVEDPGHWPTGHYGYTF,TGCAGCGTTGAAGATCCAGGGCATTGGCCCACAGGGCACTATGGCTACACCTTC